The clone carrying this T cell receptor (beta chain) was counted between two and nine times. Seattle patients were enrolled while actively infected and followed longitudinally. This record belongs to a study of blood T cell repertoires in COVID-19. Study overall: T cells, B-cell-depleted T cells, or PBMCs supplied cDNA or gDNA.

Profiled with immunoSEQ multiplex PCR; TCRdb holds only in-frame clones, not every one. The top ten clones hold over 2% of a sample with hundreds of thousands of clones, around 87% of them seen once. The source is a woman aged 60-75 years with COVID-19, enrolled during active disease. Sequencing was done on a sample of peripheral blood.

CDR3 protein: CASSWAGNTEAFF. Here the CDR3 DNA reads TGTGCCAGCAGCTGGGCGGGGAACACTGAAGCTTTCTTT. The rearrangement joins TRBV5-6 to TRBJ1-1, with D unclear. Looked up from germline, CDR1 is SGHDT and CDR2 is YYEEEE. Trimming took 3 bases from V and 1 from J, leaving 7 bases between them. The CDR3 is made up of 13 amino acids.